One sample yielded the 20 T cell receptor beta chains listed below, sequenced in a study of blood T cell repertoires in COVID-19. Profiled with immunoSEQ multiplex PCR; TCRdb holds only in-frame clones, not every one. Among approximately 300,000 clones listed, more than 90% were seen once. Sample: PBMCs or T cells enriched from blood (not recorded which). The origin of the receptors is a woman aged 25 to 39 who had recovered from COVID-19.

The chain combines TRBV7-3 with TRBJ2-1, with 11 bases aligning to TRBD2. CDR1 and CDR2 (germline): SGHTA, FQGTGA. The CDR3 loop spans 14 amino acids. The trim removed 3 bases at V and 10 bases at J, leaving 5 bases unmatched. The CDR3 region is CASSLTSGVGEQFF. The CDR3 coding sequence is TGTGCCAGCAGCTTGACTAGCGGGGTCGGGGAGCAGTTCTTC.

The CDR3 nucleotides read TGTGCCAGCAGTTACTCGAGAGGGCAGGTCAATCAGCCCCAGCATTTT. Protein: CASSYSRGQVNQPQHF. The chain couples TRBV6-2 or TRBV6-3 to TRBJ1-5; D is uncertain. This CDR3 is built from 16 residues. Germline CDR1 and CDR2: MNHEY and SVGEGT. The V end lost 0 bases, the J end lost 3 bases, and 12 bases lay between the germline ends.

V is TRBV12-3 or TRBV12-4 and J is TRBJ1-5; possible D gene TRBD1, 5 bases. V was clipped by 5 bases and J by 11 bases, with 13 bases between them. The CDR3 has 12 amino acids. As DNA, the CDR3 is TGTGCCAGCAGTACCTCAGGAGGGGCCCAGCATTTT. Protein: CASSTSGGAQHF.

This chain connects TRBV28 to TRBJ1-4; D is undetermined. V was cut by 7 bases and J by 2 bases, with 11 bases left in between. Germline values: CDR1 MDHEN, CDR2 SYDVKM. The CDR3 loop spans 14 amino acids. The CDR3 is CASNERFTNEKLFF. As DNA, the CDR3 is TGTGCCAGCAACGAGAGGTTCACTAATGAAAAACTGTTTTTT.

As concerns this clone: Other DNA sequences of this sample code for an identical CDR3. The chain links TRBV5-6 to TRBJ1-2; tentative D call: TRBD1 (6 bases). V lost 1 base to trimming and J lost 6 bases, with 22 bases between them. Per germline, CDR1 SGHDT and CDR2 YYEEEE. The CDR3 extends over 17 amino acids. The CDR3 sequence is CASSLLYRDPGLDGYTF. CDR3 sequence (DNA): TGTGCCAGCAGCTTGTTATACAGGGATCCGGGGCTCGATGGCTACACCTTC. Complete variable domain (other parts from reference TRBV5-6 and TRBJ1-2): DAGVTQSPTHLIKTRGQQVTLRCSPKSGHDTVSWYQQALGQGPQFIFQYYEEEERQRGNFPDRFSGHQFPNYSSELNVNALLLGDSALYLCASSLLYRDPGLDGYTFGSGTRLTVV.

The chain couples TRBV19 to TRBJ1-1; no clear D gene. The germline gives CDR1 LNHDA, CDR2 SQIVND (reference sequence). The germline V and J ends were trimmed by 1 base and 0 bases, with 12 bases remaining between them. The CDR3 is 16 amino acids. Written as DNA, the CDR3 is TGTGCCAGTAGTATAGGGGGAGGGCTCATGAACACTGAAGCTTTCTTT. Translated, it gives CASSIGGGLMNTEAFF.

The rearrangement uses TRBV7-2 and TRBJ2-1; TRBD2 agrees at 11 bases. This CDR3 spans 16 amino acids. CDR1 is SGHTA, CDR2 FQGNSA, per germline. J was trimmed by 4 bases and V by 4 bases; bases with no gene match: 6. The CDR3 spells CASSYLAGGAYNEQFF. DNA for the CDR3: TGTGCCAGCAGCTACTTAGCGGGAGGGGCTTACAATGAGCAGTTCTTC.

This chain connects TRBV11-3 to TRBJ1-1; weak D call: TRBD1 (5 bases). The CDR3 runs to 13 residues. With 0 bases removed from V and 4 bases from J, the gap between germline ends came to 6 bases. CDR1 SGHNT and CDR2 YENEEA come from the germline V gene. The DNA of the CDR3 is TGTGCCAGCAGCTTAGAGGGGGGCACTGAAGCTTTCTTT. Translating it yields CASSLEGGTEAFF.

This chain joins TRBV5-1 and TRBJ2-7; 8 bases are shared with TRBD1. The CDR3 contains 14 residues. V shed 0 bases and J 4 bases; nucleotides not matched to a gene: 3. Germline V gene lookup returns CDR1 SGHRS and CDR2 YFSETQ. Here the CDR3 reads CASSLGQGFYEQYF. CDR3 DNA: TGCGCCAGCAGCTTGGGACAGGGGTTTTACGAGCAGTACTTC.

This chain links TRBV5-1 with TRBJ2-7, with D hard to call. Trimming stripped 0 bases from V and 3 bases from J, with 13 bases between. Germline CDR1 and CDR2: SGHRS and YFSETQ. CDR3 length: 15 amino acids. CDR3 in DNA: TGCGCCAGCAGCTTGGCCCTCGCTAGTGTCTACGAGCAGTACTTC. Translated, it gives CASSLALASVYEQYF.

The genes are TRBV5-6 and TRBJ2-2, with 12 bases that match TRBD2. Germline CDR1 is SGHDT and CDR2 is YYEEEE. The CDR3 sequence is 16 residues long. Germline trimming cut 5 bases from V and 7 bases from J; bases unmatched to any gene: 9. In DNA form, the CDR3 reads TGTGCCAGCAGTCGTAGACTAGCGGGAGCCGGCGGGGAGCTGTTTTTT. Residues: CASSRRLAGAGGELFF.

The V gene is TRBV9, the J gene TRBJ2-5; D perhaps matches TRBD2 (5 bases). CDR1 and CDR2 from the germline V gene are SGDLS and YYNGEE. Trimming left V 4 bases short and J 5 bases short, with 18 bases between. The CDR3 contains 15 residues. CDR3 amino acids: CASSPPGLGLETQYF. In DNA, the CDR3 is TGTGCCAGCAGCCCACCAGGACTGGGATTGGAGACCCAGTACTTC.

This chain links TRBV29-1 with TRBJ1-2; D is undetermined. The CDR3 has 14 amino acids. The ends were cut back, 1 base at V and 8 bases at J, with 17 bases in the middle. Per the germline V gene, CDR1 is SQVTM and CDR2 is ANQGSEA. CDR3 sequence reads: CSVEGVRREEGYTF. The CDR3 bases are TGCAGCGTTGAAGGGGTGCGCCGGGAGGAGGGCTACACCTTC.

The DNA for the CDR3 is TGTGCCTCGGGACCGCCGGACAGGGTGGGAGCTTTCTTT. This encodes CASGPPDRVGAFF. This rearrangement joins TRBV4-2 to TRBJ1-1, with 8 bases identical to TRBD1. The CDR3 totals 13 residues. V shed 11 bases, J shed 10 bases, and the junction held 15 bases outside the gene matches. Germline CDR1 LGHNA, CDR2 YNFKEQ.

J is TRBJ1-1 and V is TRBV5-4, with 7 positions matching TRBD1. Germline values: CDR1 SGHNT, CDR2 YYREEE (reference sequence). V shed 1 base, J shed 3 bases, and the junction held 6 bases outside the gene matches. The CDR3 spans 15 residues. The CDR3 reads CASSLRGGGDTEAFF. In nucleotides, the CDR3 is TGTGCCAGCAGCTTGAGAGGGGGCGGGGACACTGAAGCTTTCTTT.

The chain employs TRBV7-2 and TRBJ1-5; D is undetermined. Germline values: CDR1 SGHTA, CDR2 FQGNSA. With 3 bases removed from V and 0 bases from J, the gap between germline ends came to 6 bases. The CDR3 totals 14 residues. The CDR3 region is CASSFQYSNQPQHF. The CDR3 DNA sequence: TGTGCCAGCAGCTTTCAGTATAGCAATCAGCCCCAGCATTTT. The variable domain in full, with the rest retrieved from reference TRBV7-2 and TRBJ1-5, is GAGVSQSPSNKVTEKGKDVELRCDPISGHTALYWYRQSLGQGLEFLIYFQGNSAPDKSGLPSDRFSAERTGGSVSTLTIQRTQQEDSAVYLCASSFQYSNQPQHFGDGTRLSIL.

The rearrangement uses TRBV7-2 and TRBJ2-2, with 7 bases lining up with TRBD2. This CDR3 has 16 amino acids. Germline CDR1 is SGHTA and CDR2 is FQGNSA. J lost 1 base, V lost 2 bases, and 4 bases had no gene match. The CDR3 DNA sequence: TGTGCCAGCAGCTTATCCCCGGGGGGGAACACCGGGGAGCTGTTTTTT. This encodes CASSLSPGGNTGELFF.

The gene calls are TRBV6-5 and TRBJ1-4; D gene ambiguous. The V end lost 7 bases, the J end lost 5 bases, and 14 bases lay between the germline ends. This CDR3 has 14 amino acids. Germline values: CDR1 MNHEY, CDR2 SVGAGI. CDR3: CASTWGGRNEKLFF. The CDR3 region has the DNA TGTGCCAGCACCTGGGGAGGTAGGAATGAAAAACTGTTTTTT.

This clone has just a few counts. V and J are TRBV5-5 and TRBJ2-7; D unresolved. This CDR3 has 13 amino acids. Trimming shortened V by 0 bases and J by 5 bases, and 9 bases separated the two germline ends. The V gene's germline CDR1 is SGHKS and CDR2 YYEKEE (reference sequence). The DNA of the CDR3 is TGTGCCAGCAGCTTGGGGGCAGCTAACGAGCAGTACTTC. Protein: CASSLGAANEQYF.

The chain links TRBV5-1 to TRBJ2-2; tentative D call: TRBD2 (5 bases). V was cut by 6 bases and J by 0 bases, with 12 bases left in between. CDR3 size: 15 residues. Germline assignment: CDR1 SGHRS and CDR2 YFSETQ. The CDR3, as DNA: TGCGCCAGCACCCCTCGAGGGTCGAACACCGGGGAGCTGTTTTTT. The encoded protein is CASTPRGSNTGELFF.